The present T cell receptor (beta chain) was sequenced within a study of blood T cell repertoires in COVID-19. The wider study: Some COVID-19 samples were acute and others convalescent; all came from the United States, Italy and Spain. Nucleic acid was either cDNA or gDNA, and it came from T cells, B-cell-depleted T cells, or PBMCs.

In the authors' methods: Cell counts per sample came from amplifying reference gene primers. Produced via immunoSEQ multiplex PCR; TCRdb's table is partial and in-frame only. The V and J calls and clone size come from that table; D and trimming were worked out from the DNA. The table lists approximately 330,000 clones, about 87% of them singletons. A note on this clone: At one of its ends the junction is not consistent with the germline gene, which may arise from a read error.

Enrolment of Seattle patients took place during active infection, and they were followed longitudinally. The germline V gene has CDR1 SGHTA and CDR2 FQGNSA. This CDR3 is 15 amino acids long. The chain employs TRBV7-2 and TRBJ2-7, with 9 bases fitting TRBD1. The material sequenced was peripheral blood. The sequence was obtained from a man younger than 40 with COVID-19, enrolled during active disease. The CDR3 nucleotides read TGTGCCAGCCGCTTAATGGCCGGACAGGGGTACGAGCAGTACTTC. Translating gives CASRLMAGQGYEQYF.